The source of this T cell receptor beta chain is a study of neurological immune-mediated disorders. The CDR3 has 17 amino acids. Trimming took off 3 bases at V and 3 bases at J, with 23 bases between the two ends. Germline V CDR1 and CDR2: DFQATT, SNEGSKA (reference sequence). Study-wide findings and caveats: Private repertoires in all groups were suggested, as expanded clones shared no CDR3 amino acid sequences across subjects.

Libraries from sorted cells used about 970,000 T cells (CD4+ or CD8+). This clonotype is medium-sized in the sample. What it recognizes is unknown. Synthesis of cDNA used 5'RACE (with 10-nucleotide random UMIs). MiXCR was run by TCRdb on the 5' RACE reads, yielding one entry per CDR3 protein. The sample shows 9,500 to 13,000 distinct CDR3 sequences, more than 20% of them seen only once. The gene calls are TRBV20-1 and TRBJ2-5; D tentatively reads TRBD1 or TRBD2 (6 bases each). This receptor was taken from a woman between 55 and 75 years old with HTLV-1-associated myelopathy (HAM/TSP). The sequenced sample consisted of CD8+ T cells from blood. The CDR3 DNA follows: TGCAGTGCTAGTTGGGTGCGGGACACAGAATGGAAAGAGACCCAGTACTTC. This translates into CSASWVRDTEWKETQYF.